This record covers a single TCR beta chain. Its antigen has not been determined. Per-base qualities were not stored, and no clone one base away is much larger. TCR CDR3 regions were amplified from genomic DNA by multiplex PCR using the deep immunoSEQ assay. Genomic DNA extracted from each cell subset was distributed evenly over all wells of several immunoSEQ 96-well plates, and each plate served as one replicate. Each replicate PCR for sorted subsets received 150 to 250 ng genomic DNA, equal to about 30,000 T cell genomes. Purified libraries were quantified with a Qubit 3.0 fluorometer, sized on a Bioanalyzer 2100, and re-quantified with the KAPA Library Quantification kit. Every immunoSEQ 96-well plate was sequenced on a separate single-read 150-cycle Illumina NextSeq 550 flow cell. For the original study's pipeline: The immunoSEQ output contained only junctional sequences without quality scores, so filtering could not match that applied to full-length reads. Sequences were annotated with PyIR, a Python wrapper for IgBLAST v1.9, using IMGT germline references to assign V/J genes and CDR3. Reads were filtered out if the reads had weak V/J assignments (E-value above 1e-6), no CDR3, stop codons, out-of-frame junctions, or ambiguous translated residues. V3J clonotypes were defined as sequences sharing an identical inferred V gene, J gene, and CDR3 amino acid sequence. The percentage overlap between two repertoires was calculated by dividing the number of shared unique clonotypes by the size of the smaller repertoire. RTK rarefaction, the Chao1 estimator, and Recon v2.1 estimates of unobserved clonotypes were used to assess repertoire richness. OLGA was used to compute generation probabilities for all TCRbeta clonotypes that the gDNA method yielded from a few donors. TCRdb carries this immuneACCESS record with in-frame sequences only. Its versions omit some clonotypes, under half of them owing to an unresolved V gene in the studies checked, with the rest unexplained. The DNA was the basis for D and trimming; V, J and clone size are from that table. Here the sample has 550,000 to 750,000 clones; about 91% occur a single time. The top ten hold approximately 25% of the sample.

CD8 naive samples consisted of CD45RO-negative cells that were positively selected for CCR7, yielding a CD45RA+CCR7+ population without TemRA cells. The donors were healthy, HIV-negative adults who had no recently reported acute infections or vaccinations. Every donor was a Caucasian adult living in Nashville, Tennessee, USA. After blood collection by leukapheresis, PBMCs were isolated using Ficoll-Histopaque density gradient centrifugation and then cryopreserved in the vapor phase of liquid nitrogen. Purity and quantity of every magnetically sorted T cell population were checked by analytical flow cytometry. Genomic DNA was isolated from every sorted fraction and measured by UV absorbance on a Nanodrop 2000c. The data derive from a study of shared clonotypes between healthy human individuals (dated by TCRdb to about 2020). Regarding the research as a whole: The cohort comprised two women and a few men aged 18 to 49 years. The study deeply sequenced blood TCR repertoires of five healthy adults to estimate repertoire size and the extent of clonotype sharing between individuals. For each donor, three plates each were used for CD4 naive and CD4 memory, two plates were used for CD8 naive, and one plate was used for CD8 memory. Per donor, leukapheresis produced somewhere between about 0.9 and 9.5 billion PBMCs. Libraries were prepared and TCR repertoires were sequenced by different laboratories using diverse techniques, in order to increase sequencing depth and limit assay-specific biases. The study at large found these results: Clonotypes shared by all four sorted-subset donors showed higher generation probabilities than non-shared clonotypes. Estimated clonotype richness was generally larger for naive than for memory subsets. Sampling was limited to blood, and TCR repertoires in tissue likely differ from TCR repertoires in blood. Rarefaction of sorted-subset datasets indicated incomplete sequencing despite the large sequencing depth. Because the study included only a small number of donors, the genetic and exposure-history diversity represented was limited. When a handful of donors were compared, the shared fraction of clonotypes was about 5% for naive CD4, around 4% for naive CD8, 2% to 2.5% for memory CD4, and under 0.5% for memory CD8. Pairwise subsampling led to the expectation that sequencing depth would affect the degree of clonotype sharing among donors.

From cysteine to phenylalanine, the CDR3 is 16 amino acids long. Of all the DNA, just the CDR3 is kept, 48 bases in frame from base 1. Reading the germline V gene gives CDR1 SGHTA and CDR2 FQGNSA. Here V drops 3 bases and J drops 3 bases, and the junction holds 8 bases not matched to any gene. The sequence was obtained from a man aged 25 to 40 in good health. Recombination joined TRBV7-2 with TRBJ2-5; 9 of the junction bases match TRBD1. Material: naive CD8+ T cells sorted from blood. The cell subset or site label corresponds to: CD45RA+CCR7+. The CDR3 reads as follows: CASSLLGQGREETQYF. The DNA sequence follows: TGTGCCAGCAGCTTGCTGGGACAGGGCCGTGAAGAGACCCAGTACTTC.